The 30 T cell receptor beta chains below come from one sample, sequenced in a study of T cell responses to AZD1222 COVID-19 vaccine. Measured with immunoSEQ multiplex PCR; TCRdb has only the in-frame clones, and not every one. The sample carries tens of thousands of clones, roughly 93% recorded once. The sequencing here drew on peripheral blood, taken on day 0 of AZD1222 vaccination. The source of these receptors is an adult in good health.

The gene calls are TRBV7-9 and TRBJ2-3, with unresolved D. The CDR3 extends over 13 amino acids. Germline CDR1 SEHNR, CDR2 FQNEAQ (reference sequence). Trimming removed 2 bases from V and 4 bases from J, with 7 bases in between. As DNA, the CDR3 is TGTGCCAGCAGCTTATTAGGGTCAGATACGCAGTATTTT. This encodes CASSLLGSDTQYF.

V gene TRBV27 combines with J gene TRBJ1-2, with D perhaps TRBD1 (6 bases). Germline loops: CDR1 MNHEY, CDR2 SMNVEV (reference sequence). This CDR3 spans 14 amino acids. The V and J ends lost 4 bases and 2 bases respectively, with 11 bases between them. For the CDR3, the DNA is TGTGCCAGCAGTTCCAACAGGGAGAACTATGGCTACACCTTC. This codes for CASSSNRENYGYTF.

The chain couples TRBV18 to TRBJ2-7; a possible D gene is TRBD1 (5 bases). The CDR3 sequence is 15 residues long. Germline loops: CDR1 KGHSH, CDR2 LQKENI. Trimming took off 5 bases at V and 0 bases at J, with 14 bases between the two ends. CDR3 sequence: CASSYDSSSSYEQYF. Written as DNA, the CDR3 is TGTGCCAGCTCATATGACAGTTCCAGCTCCTACGAGCAGTACTTC. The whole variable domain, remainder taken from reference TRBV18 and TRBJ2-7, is NAGVMQNPRHLVRRRGQEARLRCSPMKGHSHVYWYRQLPEEGLKFMVYLQKENIIDESGMPKERFSAEFPKEGPSILRIQQVVRGDSAAYFCASSYDSSSSYEQYFGPGTRLTVT.

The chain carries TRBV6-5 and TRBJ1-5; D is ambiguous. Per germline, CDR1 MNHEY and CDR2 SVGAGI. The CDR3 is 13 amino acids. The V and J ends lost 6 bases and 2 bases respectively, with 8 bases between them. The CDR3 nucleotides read TGTGCCAGCAGGCCGTTAGGCAATCAGCCCCAGCATTTT. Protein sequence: CASRPLGNQPQHF.

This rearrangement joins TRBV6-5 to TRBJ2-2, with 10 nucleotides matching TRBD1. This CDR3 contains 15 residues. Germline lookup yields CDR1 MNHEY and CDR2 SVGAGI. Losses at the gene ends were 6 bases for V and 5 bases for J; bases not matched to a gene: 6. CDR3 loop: CASRAGTGVTGELFF. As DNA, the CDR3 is TGTGCCAGCAGGGCCGGGACAGGGGTTACCGGGGAGCTGTTTTTT.

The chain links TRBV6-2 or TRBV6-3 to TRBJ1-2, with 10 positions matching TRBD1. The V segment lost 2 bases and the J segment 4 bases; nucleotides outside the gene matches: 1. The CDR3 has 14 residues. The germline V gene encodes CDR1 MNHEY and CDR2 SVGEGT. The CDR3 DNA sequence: TGTGCCAGCAGTTACGGGACAGGGGTCTATGGCTACACCTTC. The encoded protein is CASSYGTGVYGYTF.

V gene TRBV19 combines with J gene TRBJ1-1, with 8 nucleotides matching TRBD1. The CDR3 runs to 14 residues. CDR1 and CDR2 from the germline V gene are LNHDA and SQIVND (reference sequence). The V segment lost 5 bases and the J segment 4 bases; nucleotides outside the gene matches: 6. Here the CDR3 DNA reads TGTGCCAGTAGTGGACAGGGCACCGGCACTGAAGCTTTCTTT. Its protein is CASSGQGTGTEAFF.

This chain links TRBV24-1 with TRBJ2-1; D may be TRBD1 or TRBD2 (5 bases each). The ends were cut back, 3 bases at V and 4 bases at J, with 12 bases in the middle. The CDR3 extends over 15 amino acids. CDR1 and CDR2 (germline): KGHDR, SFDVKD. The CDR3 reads CATSDGGNRYNEQFF. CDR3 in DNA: TGTGCCACCAGTGATGGGGGAAATCGATACAATGAGCAGTTCTTC.

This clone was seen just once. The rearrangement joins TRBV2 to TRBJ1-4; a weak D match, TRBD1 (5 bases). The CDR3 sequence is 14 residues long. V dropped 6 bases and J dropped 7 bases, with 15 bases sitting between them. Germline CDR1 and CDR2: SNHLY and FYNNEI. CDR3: CASRATTGGEKLFF. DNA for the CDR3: TGTGCCAGCAGGGCTACAACTGGGGGTGAAAAACTGTTTTTT.

CDR3 sequence reads: CAISEGQANPYYGYTF. CDR3 bases: TGTGCCATCAGTGAGGGACAGGCGAATCCCTACTATGGCTACACCTTC. The chain employs TRBV10-3 and TRBJ1-2, with 7 bases aligning to TRBD1. V lost 2 bases and J lost 3; bases outside the gene matches: 9. Germline V gene data show CDR1 as ENHRY and CDR2 as SYGVKD. The CDR3 has 16 residues.

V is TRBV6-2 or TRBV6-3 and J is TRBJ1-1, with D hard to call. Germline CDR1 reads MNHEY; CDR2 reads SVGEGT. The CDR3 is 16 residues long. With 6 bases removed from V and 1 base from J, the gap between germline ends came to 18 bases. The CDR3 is CASSPYFGQSNTEAFF. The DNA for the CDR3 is TGTGCCAGCAGCCCTTACTTCGGCCAGTCGAACACTGAAGCTTTCTTT.

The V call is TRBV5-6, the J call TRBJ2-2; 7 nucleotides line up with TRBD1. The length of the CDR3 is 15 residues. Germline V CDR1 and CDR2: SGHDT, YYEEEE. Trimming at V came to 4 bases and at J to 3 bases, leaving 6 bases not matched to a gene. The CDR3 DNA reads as TGTGCCAGCAGCGGACCGGGACAGCACACCGGGGAGCTGTTTTTT. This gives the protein CASSGPGQHTGELFF.

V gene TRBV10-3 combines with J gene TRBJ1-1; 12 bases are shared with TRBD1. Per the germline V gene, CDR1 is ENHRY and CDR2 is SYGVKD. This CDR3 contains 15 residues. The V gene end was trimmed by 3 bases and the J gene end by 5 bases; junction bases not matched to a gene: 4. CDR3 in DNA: TGTGCCATCAGTGACGGGGACAGGGGGCGTACTGAAGCTTTCTTT. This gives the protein CAISDGDRGRTEAFF.

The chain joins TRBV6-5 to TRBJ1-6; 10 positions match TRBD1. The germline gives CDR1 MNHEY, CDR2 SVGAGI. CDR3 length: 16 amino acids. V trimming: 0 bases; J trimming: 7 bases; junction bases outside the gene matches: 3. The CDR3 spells CASSYSRTGGNSPLHF. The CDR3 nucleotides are TGTGCCAGCAGTTACTCCCGGACAGGGGGGAATTCACCCCTCCACTTT.

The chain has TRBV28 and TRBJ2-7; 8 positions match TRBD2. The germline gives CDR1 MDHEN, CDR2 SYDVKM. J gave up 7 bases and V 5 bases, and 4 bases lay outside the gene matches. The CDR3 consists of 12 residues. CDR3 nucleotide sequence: TGTGCCAGCAGTCGACTAGCGAGGGAGCAGTACTTC. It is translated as CASSRLAREQYF.

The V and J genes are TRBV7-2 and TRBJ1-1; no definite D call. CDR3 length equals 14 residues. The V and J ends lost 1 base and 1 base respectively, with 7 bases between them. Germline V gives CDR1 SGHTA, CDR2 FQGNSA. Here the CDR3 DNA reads TGTGCCAGCAGCTTAGAACATACGAACACTGAAGCTTTCTTT. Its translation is CASSLEHTNTEAFF. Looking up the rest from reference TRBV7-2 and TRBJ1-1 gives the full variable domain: GAGVSQSPSNKVTEKGKDVELRCDPISGHTALYWYRQSLGQGLEFLIYFQGNSAPDKSGLPSDRFSAERTGGSVSTLTIQRTQQEDSAVYLCASSLEHTNTEAFFGQGTRLTVV.

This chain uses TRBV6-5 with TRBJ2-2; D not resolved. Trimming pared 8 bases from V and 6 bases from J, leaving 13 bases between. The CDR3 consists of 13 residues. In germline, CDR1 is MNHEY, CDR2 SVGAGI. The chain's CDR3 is CASGISFSGELFF. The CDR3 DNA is TGTGCCAGCGGGATTAGCTTCTCCGGGGAGCTGTTTTTT.

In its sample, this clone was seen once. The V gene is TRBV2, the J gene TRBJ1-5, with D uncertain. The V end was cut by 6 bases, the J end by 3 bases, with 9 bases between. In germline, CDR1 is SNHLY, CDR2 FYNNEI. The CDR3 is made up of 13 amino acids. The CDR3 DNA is TGTGCCAGCAGGATAGTTGACAATCAGCCCCAGCATTTT. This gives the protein CASRIVDNQPQHF. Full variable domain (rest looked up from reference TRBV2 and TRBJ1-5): EPEVTQTPSHQVTQMGQEVILRCVPISNHLYFYWYRQILGQKVEFLVSFYNNEISEKSEIFDDQFSVERPDGSNFTLKIRSTKLEDSAMYFCASRIVDNQPQHFGDGTRLSIL.

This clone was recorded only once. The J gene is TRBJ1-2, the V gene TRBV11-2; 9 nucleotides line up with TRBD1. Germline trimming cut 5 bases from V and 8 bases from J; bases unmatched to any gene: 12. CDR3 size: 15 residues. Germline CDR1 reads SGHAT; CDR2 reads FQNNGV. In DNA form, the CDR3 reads TGTGCCAGCAGCCCAGATGAAGGGACAGGGAGAGGCTACACCTTC. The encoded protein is CASSPDEGTGRGYTF.

CDR3 bases: TGTGCCAGCAGCTTGGAGTTAGGGCTCCAAGAGACCCAGTACTTC. Amino acids: CASSLELGLQETQYF. The rearrangement joins TRBV5-4 to TRBJ2-5, with D uncertain. Germline V gene lookup returns CDR1 SGHNT and CDR2 YYREEE (reference sequence). Trimming took 0 bases from V and 1 from J, leaving 10 bases between them. The length of the CDR3 is 15 residues. Together with reference TRBV5-4 and TRBJ2-5, the CDR3 gives the full variable domain: ETGVTQSPTHLIKTRGQQVTLRCSSQSGHNTVSWYQQALGQGPQFIFQYYREEENGRGNFPPRFSGLQFPNYSSELNVNALELDDSALYLCASSLELGLQETQYFGPGTRLLVL.

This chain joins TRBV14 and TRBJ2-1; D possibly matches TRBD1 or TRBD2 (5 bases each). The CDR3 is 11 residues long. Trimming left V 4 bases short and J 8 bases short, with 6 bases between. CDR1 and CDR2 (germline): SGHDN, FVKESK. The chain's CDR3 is CASSRGYEQFF. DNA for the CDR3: TGTGCCAGCAGCCGGGGGTATGAGCAGTTCTTC.

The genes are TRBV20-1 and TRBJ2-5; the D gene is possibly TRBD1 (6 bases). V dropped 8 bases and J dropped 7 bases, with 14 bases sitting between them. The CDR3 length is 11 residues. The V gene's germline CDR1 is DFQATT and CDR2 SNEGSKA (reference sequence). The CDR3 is CSTGHGGTQYF. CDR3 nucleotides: TGCAGTACGGGACACGGAGGGACCCAGTACTTC.

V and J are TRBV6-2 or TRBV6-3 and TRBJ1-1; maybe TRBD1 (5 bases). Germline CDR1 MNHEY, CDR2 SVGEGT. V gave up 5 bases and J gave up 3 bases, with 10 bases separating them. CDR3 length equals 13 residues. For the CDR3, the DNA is TGTGCCAGCAGTAGGCAGGGATACACTGAAGCTTTCTTT. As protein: CASSRQGYTEAFF.

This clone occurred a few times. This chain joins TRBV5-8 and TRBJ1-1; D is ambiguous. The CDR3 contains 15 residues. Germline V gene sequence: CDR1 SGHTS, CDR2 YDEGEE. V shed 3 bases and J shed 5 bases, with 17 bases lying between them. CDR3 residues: CASSWPGAGGTEAFF. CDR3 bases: TGTGCCAGCAGCTGGCCCGGAGCAGGCGGGACTGAAGCTTTCTTT.

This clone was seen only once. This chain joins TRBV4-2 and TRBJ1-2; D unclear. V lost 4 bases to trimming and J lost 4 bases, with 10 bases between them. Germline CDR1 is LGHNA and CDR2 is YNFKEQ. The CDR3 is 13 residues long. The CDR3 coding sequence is TGTGCCAGCAGCCCCAGTAGCGGCTATGGCTACACCTTC. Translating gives CASSPSSGYGYTF.

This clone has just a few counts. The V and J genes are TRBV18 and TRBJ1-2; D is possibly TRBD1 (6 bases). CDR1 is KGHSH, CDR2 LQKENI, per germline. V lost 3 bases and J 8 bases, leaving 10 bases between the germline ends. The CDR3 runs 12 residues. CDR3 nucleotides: TGTGCCAGCTCACCGGACAGTAGGGGCTACACCTTC. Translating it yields CASSPDSRGYTF.

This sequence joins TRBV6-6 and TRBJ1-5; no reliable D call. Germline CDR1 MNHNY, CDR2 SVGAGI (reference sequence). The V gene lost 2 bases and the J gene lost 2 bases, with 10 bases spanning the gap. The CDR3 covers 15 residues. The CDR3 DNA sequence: TGTGCCAGCAGTTACAGGAGTAACGGCAATCAGCCCCAGCATTTT. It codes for CASSYRSNGNQPQHF.

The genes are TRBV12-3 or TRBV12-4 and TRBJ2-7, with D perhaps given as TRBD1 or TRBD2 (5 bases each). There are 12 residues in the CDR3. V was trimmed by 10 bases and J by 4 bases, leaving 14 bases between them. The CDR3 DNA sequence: TGTGCCACCTCGGCAGGGAGTTACGAGCAGTACTTC. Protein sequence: CATSAGSYEQYF.

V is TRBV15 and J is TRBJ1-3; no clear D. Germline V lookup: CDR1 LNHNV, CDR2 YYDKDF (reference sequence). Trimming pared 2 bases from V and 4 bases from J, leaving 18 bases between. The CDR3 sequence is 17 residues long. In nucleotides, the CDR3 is TGTGCCACCAGCAGACGTCCGGGGTACCTAGGGGGAAACACCATATATTTT. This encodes CATSRRPGYLGGNTIYF.

DNA for the CDR3: TGTGCCACGTCTACTAGCGGATTCACCCAAGAGACCCAGTACTTC. Translated: CATSTSGFTQETQYF. V usage is TRBV7-9 and J usage is TRBJ2-5; TRBD2 matches at 8 bases. Germline CDR1 is SEHNR and CDR2 is FQNEAQ (reference sequence). V lost 10 bases to trimming and J lost 1 base; unmatched junction nucleotides: 11. The length of the CDR3 is 15 residues.